This T cell receptor beta chain is drawn from a study of blood T cells in healthy people across ages. Study-wide context: Through template switching, about one barcoded beta molecule was captured per two T cells, as measured in model experiments. Study findings and constraints: Higher diversity and more naive CD4+ cells were features of long-lived donors, compared to aged donors.

This clonotype was seen only a few times. What it binds is unknown. The CDR3 is made up of 14 amino acids. Trimming removed 0 bases at V and 2 bases at J, with 9 bases between. CDR1 and CDR2 from the germline V gene are SGHDT and YYEEEE. For the second PCR, which ran for roughly 7 to 11 cycles, a sample-barcoded 5' primer and a J-beta primer mix were used. TCRdb re-called the 5' RACE reads with MiXCR, one entry per CDR3 protein. The sample yields some 700,000 distinct CDR3 sequences, about 20% seen once. Sample: blood. The chain couples TRBV5-6 to TRBJ2-7; tentatively, D is TRBD2 (6 bases). The receptor's source is a man between 65 and 79 years old in good health. The CDR3 here is CASSLGGGTYEQYF. The CDR3 DNA follows: TGTGCCAGCAGCTTGGGGGGAGGAACCTACGAGCAGTACTTC.